This T cell receptor beta chain was recovered during a study of OX40 agonist ivuxolimab in advanced cancers. Overall study context: Patients received intravenous ivuxolimab every 2 weeks at 0.01 to 10 mg/kg. Study outcomes and limitations: There was clonal expansion of CD4+ and CD8+ blood T cells by week 6 at 0.1 to 3.0 mg/kg.

In the case of this clone: What it binds is unknown.

The CDR3 is 15 amino acids. Trimming at V came to 5 bases and at J to 3 bases, leaving 6 bases not matched to a gene. The germline gives CDR1 SEHNR, CDR2 FQNEAQ (reference sequence). TCRdb's copy holds only in-frame clones and misses some; the assay was immunoSEQ multiplex PCR. The profile shows about 57,000 clones, over 80% of them singletons. The TCR originated in an adult with an advanced solid tumor such as melanoma, head and neck, liver or kidney cancer. The genes are TRBV7-9 and TRBJ1-3, with TRBD1 matching over 8 bases. Sequencing used CD4+ or CD8+ T cells sorted from blood, obtained in a trial of the OX40 agonist ivuxolimab. CDR3 residues: CASSVTGQGGNTIYF. As DNA, the CDR3 is TGTGCCAGCAGCGTGACCGGACAGGGTGGAAACACCATATATTTT.